This TCR beta chain was documented in a study of blood T cells in healthy people across ages. To note about this clonotype: The antigen is not known.

Then a second PCR, running about 7 to 11 cycles, was carried out with a sample-barcoded 5' primer and a J-beta primer mix. Carrying 12 random nucleotides, a template-switch adaptor labeled each individual cDNA molecule. TCRdb recomputed calls from the 5' RACE reads with MiXCR, one row per CDR3 protein. The repertoire holds about 1.8 million distinct CDR3 sequences, with around half as singletons. Germline lookup yields CDR1 SGHRS and CDR2 YFSETQ. The V and J ends lost 1 base and 6 bases respectively, with 8 bases between them. The CDR3 is made up of 13 amino acids. Study-wide results and caveats: Per-million-T-cell TCR beta diversity fell roughly linearly with age. In long-lived donors, naive CD4+ cell counts and diversity exceeded those of aged donors.

Investigators took roughly 9.5 milliliters of peripheral blood from every donor. This chain uses TRBV5-1 with TRBJ2-1; D might be TRBD2 (5 bases). This TCR came from a woman in her thirties or forties in good health. Sample: blood. The CDR3 DNA reads TGCGCCAGCAGCTTGCCGACTACCAATGAGCAGTTCTTC. Translated: CASSLPTTNEQFF.